This TCR beta chain was sequenced during a study of blood T cells in healthy people across ages (dated by TCRdb to the mid-2010s). About the investigation overall: In model experiments, roughly one uniquely barcoded TCR beta cDNA molecule per two T cells was captured by template switching. The study measured age-related changes in TCR beta repertoire diversity using deep sequencing normalized with unique cDNA molecular identifiers. Four age groups were formed from the donors: young (average roughly 15 years), middle-aged (less than 40), aged (62) and long-lived (about 80). The study analyzed two additional independent replicas of 1 million unique cDNA reads from the same blood draw for two donors, one aged 18 to 29 and one aged 80 or older. To avoid experimental bias, donors of different ages were randomly spread across the sequencing lanes. What the study reported, not specific to this receptor: Compared with the aged group, more naive CD4+ T cells, fewer expanded clones and increased TCR diversity were shown by the long-lived group, suggesting age selection. Estimates of total diversity from one million sequenced T cells were regarded as lower bounds and underestimates. As age increased, observed TCR beta diversity per million T cells dropped in a roughly linear way, and a significant reduction was already evident by age about 40. Observed TCR beta diversity correlated strongly with the percentage of naive T cells measured by flow cytometry. Donor CMV infection status was unknown, potentially confounding age-related changes in expanded clonotypes. Because profiling used bulk unsorted PBMCs, naive and antigen-experienced compartments could not be compared conclusively.

The protocol used for the library was 5' RACE. For sequencing, an Illumina HiSeq 2500 was employed. The second PCR ran for about 6 to 11 cycles and used a J-beta primer mix along with a sample-barcoded 5' primer. Each TCR beta cDNA molecule received a unique molecular identifier from a template-switch 5' adaptor carrying 12 random nucleotides. Each sample yielded at least 3 million CDR3-containing paired-end reads. The Mint cDNA synthesis kit, primed by a TRBC-specific oligonucleotide, was used to synthesize first-strand cDNA from all RNA. Following uracil-DNA glycosylase treatment, all cDNA underwent a first 18-cycle PCR with the universal primers M1SS and BC2_uni_R. In the original analysis: Normalization of each sample was performed by random selection of 1 million high-quality reads, each carrying a distinct molecular identifier. Instead of being binned into consensus sequences, reads with shared molecular identifiers were discarded. MiTCR, with a Q25 quality threshold and the strictest error-elimination algorithm, was used for CDR3 identification, clonotype clustering and error correction. A nonparametric unseen species model with Euler transformation was used to estimate lower-bound total TCR beta diversity. TCRdb applied fastp at Q25 and MiXCR to the public reads, then kept only in-frame beta chains. All rows with the same CDR3 protein become a single entry with the most common DNA and genes. The V and J calls here are based on TCRdb, not the publication. Present in this sample are 910,000 or so distinct CDR3 sequences, 51% of which were seen just once. The top ten constitute about 22% of the sample.

Donors were a few dozen systemically healthy Caucasian individuals from Russia aged roughly 6 to 95 years. Each donor gave around 9.8 milliliters of peripheral blood, collected into EDTA-treated Vacutainer tubes. PBMCs were isolated by Ficoll-Paque density-gradient centrifugation, with at least 6 million obtained per sample. Total RNA, at least 5.5 micrograms per sample, was extracted from PBMCs with Trizol reagent. The percentages of naive CD45RAhigh/CD27high T cells were determined by flow cytometry on a PBMC aliquot from every donor. V lost 6 bases and J lost 4 bases; the stretch between them is 15 bases long. Measured from the cysteine to the phenylalanine, the CDR3 is 14 residues long. Only the CDR3 part of the read is kept: 42 bases, read in frame from the first base. Per the germline V gene, SNHLY is the CDR1 and FYNNEI is the CDR2. Comments on this clonotype: Its antigen is not yet known. The input lacks base qualities; no much larger clone sits a single base away.

The sequence joins TRBV2 to TRBJ1-2; a confident D gene designation cannot be given. The sequence was obtained from a woman aged 55 to 70 in good health. Specimen: blood. CDR3 loop: CASSEAGRVYGYTF. Read as DNA, the sequence is TGTGCCAGCAGCGAGGCGGGGAGGGTCTATGGCTACACCTTC.